These 5 T cell receptor beta chains were all obtained from the same sample, sequenced in a study of blood T cell repertoires in COVID-19. TCRdb keeps only in-frame clones here, not all; method: immunoSEQ multiplex PCR. The table includes some 250,000 clones, about 80% detected once. Material for sequencing was peripheral blood. The receptors here all came from a woman older than 75 with acute or convalescent COVID-19.

The chain uses TRBV28 and TRBJ1-5; 7 nucleotides match TRBD1. In germline, CDR1 is MDHEN, CDR2 SYDVKM. The CDR3 length is 15 residues. Trimming cost V 5 bases and J 2 bases; bases outside gene matches: 6. CDR3 protein: CASSVGTARNQPQHF. The DNA of the CDR3 is TGTGCCAGCAGTGTCGGGACAGCCCGCAATCAGCCCCAGCATTTT.

The chain recombines TRBV5-5 with TRBJ2-7; 11 nucleotides line up with TRBD2. This CDR3 is built from 15 residues. The ends lost 0 bases at V and 3 bases at J; junction bases unmatched: 2. Germline assignment: CDR1 SGHKS and CDR2 YYEKEE (reference sequence). CDR3 in DNA: TGTGCCAGCAGCTTGGAGGGGACTAGCGGCTACGAGCAGTACTTC. Its translation is CASSLEGTSGYEQYF.

The V call is TRBV30, the J call TRBJ1-2; perhaps TRBD1 as D (5 bases). This CDR3 region has 12 residues. The V gene lost 3 bases and the J gene lost 5 bases, with 10 bases spanning the gap. Germline V gene lookup returns CDR1 GTSNPN and CDR2 SVGIG (reference sequence). The CDR3 region is CAWRRDLYGYTF. The CDR3, as DNA: TGTGCCTGGAGGCGGGACCTATATGGCTACACCTTC.

Only one count was recorded for this clone. This chain links TRBV6-1 with TRBJ2-1; D is undetermined. CDR1 is MNHNS, CDR2 SASEGT, per germline. With 1 base removed from V and 10 bases from J, the gap between germline ends came to 11 bases. The CDR3 has 13 amino acids. The chain's CDR3 is CASSEGLAGEQFF. CDR3 DNA: TGTGCCAGCAGTGAAGGGTTAGCCGGGGAGCAGTTCTTC.

The J gene is TRBJ2-2, the V gene TRBV5-6; 7 nucleotides line up with TRBD2. Looked up from germline, CDR1 is SGHDT and CDR2 is YYEEEE. J gave up 4 bases and V 2 bases, and 5 bases lay outside the gene matches. The CDR3 spans 15 residues. The CDR3 here is CASSFRGLTTGELFF. The DNA of the CDR3 is TGTGCCAGCAGCTTTAGGGGACTAACCACCGGGGAGCTGTTTTTT.